These 20 T cell receptor beta chains originate from one sample sequenced in a study of cytomegalovirus exposure and HLA in healthy donors. 13 Jbeta primers and 60 Vbeta primers were used for the PCR. Profiling relied on immunoSEQ multiplex PCR, and the TCRdb table lists in-frame clones only, not all of them. Found here are hundreds of thousands of clones, 72% of them singletons; the top ten hold approximately 2.5%. Sequences were obtained from PBMCs. Receptors originate from a female donor in good health and CMV-seronegative.

Note on this clone: One end of the junction is discordant with germline, which a read error may explain. The V and J genes are TRBV7-7 and TRBJ2-7; D perhaps matches TRBD2 (7 bases). The CDR3 is 19 amino acids. CDR1 SSHAT and CDR2 FNYEAQ come from the germline V gene (reference sequence). The CDR3 DNA sequence: TGTGCTAGCAGCTTAGGGGGGAGGGTGCAGAAAACATCAGCCTACGAGCAGTACTTC. Translated, it gives CASSLGGRVQKTSAYEQYF.

The gene calls are TRBV5-6 and TRBJ1-6; D uncertain. This CDR3 is 14 amino acids long. Germline V lookup: CDR1 SGHDT, CDR2 YYEEEE. Between the trimmed V and J ends, which lost 8 bases and 9 bases, there was a span of 18 bases. The CDR3 region is CASQWQRGFSPLHF. CDR3 nucleotide sequence: TGTGCCAGTCAATGGCAGCGGGGATTTTCACCCCTCCACTTT.

The chain couples TRBV4-1 to TRBJ2-7; D perhaps matches TRBD2 (6 bases). V was cut by 1 base and J by 2 bases, with 12 bases left in between. CDR3 length: 15 residues. Germline lookup yields CDR1 MGHRA and CDR2 YSYEKL. CDR3 DNA: TGCGCCAGCAGCCAAGGGCTAGCGACGGCCTACGAGCAGTACTTC. This encodes CASSQGLATAYEQYF.

The chain carries TRBV9 and TRBJ2-1, with D maybe TRBD2 (6 bases). Trimming removed 3 bases at V and 5 bases at J, with 9 bases between. The CDR3 has 13 residues. In germline, CDR1 is SGDLS, CDR2 YYNGEE. As DNA, the CDR3 is TGTGCCAGCAGCGACCTAGCGAACAATGAGCAGTTCTTC. Residues: CASSDLANNEQFF.

The genes are TRBV2 and TRBJ2-3, with 9 bases matching TRBD2. V dropped 6 bases and J dropped 4; count of bases not matched to a gene: 5. The CDR3 runs 14 residues. CDR1 and CDR2 (germline): SNHLY, FYNNEI. The CDR3: CASRTSGWADTQYF. In DNA, the CDR3 is TGTGCCAGCAGGACTAGCGGCTGGGCAGATACGCAGTATTTT.

This clone was counted only a few times. This sequence joins TRBV10-2 and TRBJ2-5, with D maybe TRBD2 (6 bases). V lost 6 bases and J lost 2, with 10 bases in between. Germline V gene lookup returns CDR1 WSHSY and CDR2 SAAADI. The CDR3 is 13 amino acids. The CDR3 DNA reads as TGCGCCAGCAGGCGGGACTCACAAGAGACCCAGTACTTC. Encoded protein: CASRRDSQETQYF.

This clone was observed once. The chain combines TRBV27 with TRBJ2-1; D possibly corresponds to TRBD2 (6 bases). CDR1 and CDR2 from the germline V gene are MNHEY and SMNVEV (reference sequence). The CDR3 contains 15 residues. Trimming took off 8 bases at V and 0 bases at J, with 14 bases between the two ends. CDR3 in amino acids: CASSRGSSSYNEQFF. In DNA, the CDR3 is TGTGCCAGCTCACGGGGGTCGAGCTCCTACAATGAGCAGTTCTTC.

This clone has more than one count but fewer than ten. The chain recombines TRBV6-1 with TRBJ2-1; weak D call: TRBD1 (5 bases). Germline loops: CDR1 MNHNS, CDR2 SASEGT. This CDR3 contains 15 residues. V was clipped by 4 bases and J by 8 bases, with 18 bases between them. CDR3 sequence: CASSARQLGKDEQFF. The CDR3 coding sequence is TGTGCCAGCAGTGCAAGACAGCTAGGTAAGGATGAGCAGTTCTTC.

The chain employs TRBV7-2 and TRBJ1-6, with TRBD1 identical over 7 bases. V lost 1 base to trimming and J lost 5 bases; unmatched junction nucleotides: 2. The CDR3 has 15 residues. In germline, CDR1 is SGHTA, CDR2 FQGNSA. CDR3 DNA sequence: TGTGCCAGCAGCTTAGGAGGGGGCAATAATTCACCCCTCCACTTT. Its protein product is CASSLGGGNNSPLHF. The full variable domain, its missing parts supplied by reference TRBV7-2 and TRBJ1-6, is GAGVSQSPSNKVTEKGKDVELRCDPISGHTALYWYRQSLGQGLEFLIYFQGNSAPDKSGLPSDRFSAERTGGSVSTLTIQRTQQEDSAVYLCASSLGGGNNSPLHFGNGTRLTVT.

The chain links TRBV18 to TRBJ2-2; D is unclear. Germline CDR1 is KGHSH and CDR2 is LQKENI. The CDR3 extends over 14 amino acids. Trimming left V 2 bases short and J 4 bases short, with 8 bases between. CDR3 coding DNA: TGTGCCAGCTCACCAGGGCTGGGCACCGGGGAGCTGTTTTTT. Translating it yields CASSPGLGTGELFF.

This rearrangement joins TRBV5-7 to TRBJ1-4; D is ambiguous. TRBV5-7 is given ORF status, its function remaining uncertain. V was trimmed by 2 bases and J by 8 bases, leaving 10 bases between them. The CDR3 runs 13 residues. The CDR3 is CASSFNDGEKLFF. CDR3 bases: TGTGCCAGCAGCTTTAATGATGGCGAAAAACTGTTTTTT.

CDR3 sequence (DNA): TGTGCCAGCAGTGGGGACAGGGGTTCTAATGAAAAACTGTTTTTT. Amino acids: CASSGDRGSNEKLFF. V and J are TRBV2 and TRBJ1-4; 10 bases agree with TRBD1. The V segment lost 4 bases and the J segment 3 bases; nucleotides outside the gene matches: 2. CDR1 is SNHLY and CDR2 is FYNNEI in the germline V gene. This CDR3 comprises 15 residues.

The chain carries TRBV5-6 and TRBJ2-3, with a possible D match to TRBD2 (5 bases). The length of the CDR3 is 13 residues. Germline assignment: CDR1 SGHDT and CDR2 YYEEEE. Trimming took off 3 bases at V and 2 bases at J, with 7 bases between the two ends. The CDR3 sequence is CASSYRDTDTQYF. CDR3 bases: TGTGCCAGCAGCTATCGGGACACAGATACGCAGTATTTT.

The rearrangement links TRBV6-1 to TRBJ1-5; D is unresolved. The CDR3 loop spans 14 amino acids. Germline assignment: CDR1 MNHNS and CDR2 SASEGT. Trimming shortened V by 0 bases and J by 5 bases, and 8 bases separated the two germline ends. In nucleotides, the CDR3 is TGTGCCAGCAGTGAAGCGTTTCAGTATCAGCCCCAGCATTTT. Encoded protein: CASSEAFQYQPQHF.

In this sample, this clone turned up a few times. The chain has TRBV9 and TRBJ1-6; a possible D gene is TRBD1 (5 bases). Germline assignment: CDR1 SGDLS and CDR2 YYNGEE. The CDR3 has 14 residues. V lost 0 bases and J lost 5, with 6 bases in between. CDR3 protein: CASSVGQNNSPLHF. CDR3 sequence (DNA): TGTGCCAGCAGCGTAGGACAGAATAATTCACCCCTCCACTTT.

The chain carries TRBV4-1 and TRBJ2-1; TRBD2 matches 14 bases. Germline values: CDR1 MGHRA, CDR2 YSYEKL. Germline trimming cut 2 bases from V and 9 bases from J; bases unmatched to any gene: 6. CDR3 length: 16 residues. CDR3 sequence reads: CASSQKGLAGAVEQFF. The CDR3 DNA reads TGCGCCAGCAGCCAAAAGGGACTAGCGGGAGCCGTTGAGCAGTTCTTC.

The chain is built from TRBV7-6 and TRBJ2-5; D might be TRBD2 (6 bases). CDR1 SGHVS and CDR2 FNYEAQ come from the germline V gene. The CDR3 contains 18 residues. V was pared by 0 bases and J by 5 bases, with 22 bases between. CDR3 in DNA: TGTGCCAGCAGCTTAGCGCGGTTAGTCGGGAGCCACCGGGAGACCCAGTACTTC. Protein product: CASSLARLVGSHRETQYF.

The table lists this clone with a few counts. The chain combines TRBV19 with TRBJ1-5; D may be TRBD1 (6 bases). The CDR3 covers 15 residues. Germline CDR1 reads LNHDA; CDR2 reads SQIVND (reference sequence). V was clipped by 8 bases and J by 2 bases, with 16 bases between them. CDR3 region: CASSSGVRGNQPQHF. CDR3 nucleotide sequence: TGTGCCAGTTCTTCAGGGGTACGGGGCAATCAGCCCCAGCATTTT.

The chain has TRBV28 and TRBJ2-1, with 8 bases matching TRBD1. In germline, CDR1 is MDHEN, CDR2 SYDVKM. Losses at the gene ends were 2 bases for V and 8 bases for J; bases not matched to a gene: 2. CDR3 size: 13 residues. CDR3 nucleotides: TGTGCCAGCAGTTTACCGACAGGGGATGAGCAGTTCTTC. It encodes CASSLPTGDEQFF.

The chain's CDR3 is CASSLGTSGTSSSYEQYF. In DNA, the CDR3 is TGTGCCAGCAGCCTCGGGACTAGCGGGACCTCGAGCTCCTACGAGCAGTACTTC. The chain recombines TRBV7-6 with TRBJ2-7; 13 bases align to TRBD2. Germline assignment: CDR1 SGHVS and CDR2 FNYEAQ. The CDR3 has 18 residues. The ends lost 5 bases at V and 0 bases at J; junction bases unmatched: 10.